The clone carrying this T cell receptor (beta chain) was counted a few times. Its antigen remains unknown. Profiling relied on immunoSEQ multiplex PCR, and the TCRdb table lists in-frame clones only, not all of them. The table has 55,000 to 80,000 clones, 70% to 90% seen once. This sample stems from a study of OX40 agonist ivuxolimab in advanced cancers. Study at large: Past anti-PD-1, anti-PD-L1 or anti-CTLA-4 therapy was accepted, and 40% to 50% had received some.

General study results and limits: Blood T cells, both CD4+ and CD8+, expanded clonally by week 6 at 0.1 to 3.0 mg/kg.

Germline V CDR1 and CDR2: KGHSH, LQKENI. CDR3 size: 15 residues. With 3 bases clipped from V and 5 bases from J, the junction kept 4 bases outside the gene matches. The genes are TRBV18 and TRBJ2-7; TRBD2 aligns across 13 bases. This receptor was taken from an adult with an advanced solid tumor such as melanoma, head and neck, liver or kidney cancer. The input for sequencing was CD4+ or CD8+ T cells sorted from blood, taken in a trial of the OX40 agonist ivuxolimab. This CDR3 is CASSPGTSGNNEQYF. CDR3 sequence (DNA): TGTGCCAGCTCACCGGGGACTAGCGGGAATAACGAGCAGTACTTC.